Listed below are T cell receptor beta chains from one sample, sequenced in a study of T cell responses to AZD1222 COVID-19 vaccine. Assay: immunoSEQ multiplex PCR; the TCRdb copy retains only in-frame clones and omits some. The sample records about 99,000 clones, around 90% being singletons. Sequencing used peripheral blood, obtained on day 0 of AZD1222 vaccination. The receptors here all came from an adult in good health. Each CDR3 is given with its conserved first and last residue. A D gene is named only where the DNA matches it firmly. A row's size may be missing; if present it is once, few, many or a size class.

j_gene: TRBJ1-4
v_gene: TRBV5-1
d_gene: NA
abundance: few
CDR3nt: TGCGCCAGCAGCCGGGCGGACAGTCTCGGTGAAAAACTGTTTTTT
CDR3aa: CASSRADSLGEKLFF

j_gene: TRBJ2-3
v_gene: TRBV2
d_gene: TRBD1
abundance: NA
CDR3nt: TGTGCCGGCGGACAGGGCACAGATACGCAGTATTTT
CDR3aa: CAGGQGTDTQYF

j_gene: TRBJ1-2
v_gene: TRBV7-6
d_gene: NA
abundance: NA
CDR3nt: TGTGCCAGCAGCTTAGGTCAGAGAGGGGCCTATGGCTACACCTTC
CDR3aa: CASSLGQRGAYGYTF

j_gene: TRBJ2-3
v_gene: TRBV11-3
d_gene: NA
abundance: once
CDR3nt: TGTGCCAGCAGCTTAGATCTCGGAACTCCAACGCAGTATTTT
CDR3aa: CASSLDLGTPTQYF

j_gene: TRBJ2-1
v_gene: TRBV10-1
d_gene: TRBD2
abundance: NA
CDR3nt: TGCGCCAGCAGTAGGGGGACTAGCGGGGCCCAAAATGAGCAGTTCTTC
CDR3aa: CASSRGTSGAQNEQFF

j_gene: TRBJ1-2
v_gene: TRBV18
d_gene: NA
abundance: NA
CDR3nt: TGTGCCAGCTCACAGGAAAACTATGGCTACACCTTC
CDR3aa: CASSQENYGYTF

j_gene: TRBJ1-2
v_gene: TRBV9
d_gene: TRBD1
abundance: NA
CDR3nt: TGTGCCAGCAGCGTAGCGGGACAGGGAGGGTACTATGGCTACACCTTC
CDR3aa: CASSVAGQGGYYGYTF

j_gene: TRBJ1-4
v_gene: TRBV4-2
d_gene: NA
abundance: NA
CDR3nt: TGTGCCAGCAGCCAAGATTGGCAGACTAATGAAAAACTGTTTTTT
CDR3aa: CASSQDWQTNEKLFF

j_gene: TRBJ1-3
v_gene: TRBV2
d_gene: NA
abundance: once
CDR3nt: TGTGCCAGCAGTATGACTCTAGCTGGAAACACCATATATTTT
CDR3aa: CASSMTLAGNTIYF

j_gene: TRBJ2-5
v_gene: TRBV12-3/TRBV12-4
d_gene: NA
abundance: NA
CDR3nt: TGTGCCAGCACCAATACCAACCAAGAGACCCAGTACTTC
CDR3aa: CASTNTNQETQYF

j_gene: TRBJ1-1
v_gene: TRBV3-1/TRBV3-2
d_gene: NA
abundance: NA
CDR3nt: TGTGCCAGCAGCCAAGTGGAAACTGAAGCTTTCTTT
CDR3aa: CASSQVETEAFF

j_gene: TRBJ2-2
v_gene: TRBV19
d_gene: TRBD2
abundance: NA
CDR3nt: TGTGCCAGTAGGTGGACTAGCGGTAACACCGGGGAGCTGTTTTTT
CDR3aa: CASRWTSGNTGELFF

j_gene: TRBJ1-5
v_gene: TRBV30
d_gene: NA
abundance: NA
CDR3nt: TGTGCCTGGAGTGAGGGCACGGGGGGCAATCAGCCCCAGCATTTT
CDR3aa: CAWSEGTGGNQPQHF

j_gene: TRBJ1-5
v_gene: TRBV6-5
d_gene: NA
abundance: few
CDR3nt: TGTGCCAGCAGTTACGCGGAGTATCAGCCCCAGCATTTT
CDR3aa: CASSYAEYQPQHF

j_gene: TRBJ2-2
v_gene: TRBV10-3
d_gene: TRBD1
abundance: NA
CDR3nt: TGTGCCATCGCGGGACAGGGATCCGGAACCGGGGAGCTGTTTTTT
CDR3aa: CAIAGQGSGTGELFF